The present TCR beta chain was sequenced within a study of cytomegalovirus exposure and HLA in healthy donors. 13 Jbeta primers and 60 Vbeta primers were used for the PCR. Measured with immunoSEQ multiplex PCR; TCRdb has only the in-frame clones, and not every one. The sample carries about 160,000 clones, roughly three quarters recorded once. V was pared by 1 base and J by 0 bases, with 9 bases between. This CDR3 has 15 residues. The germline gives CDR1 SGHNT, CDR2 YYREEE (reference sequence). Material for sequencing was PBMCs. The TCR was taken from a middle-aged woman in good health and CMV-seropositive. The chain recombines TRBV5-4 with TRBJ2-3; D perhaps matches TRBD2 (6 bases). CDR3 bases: TGTGCCAGCAGCTTGTCGGGGGTGAGCACAGATACGCAGTATTTT. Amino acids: CASSLSGVSTDTQYF.